This T cell receptor beta chain derives from a study of cytomegalovirus exposure and HLA in healthy donors. With 60 Vbeta and 13 Jbeta primers, the PCR was carried out. TCRdb's table, derived via immunoSEQ multiplex PCR, lists solely in-frame clones and lacks some. In the table there are 150,000 or so clones, about 75% of which are singletons. V shed 0 bases and J shed 5 bases, with 10 bases lying between them. The germline V gene encodes CDR1 LNHNV and CDR2 YYDKDF (reference sequence). The CDR3 has 14 residues. The sequence came from a female donor in good health and CMV-seronegative. This rearrangement joins TRBV15 to TRBJ1-1, with D possibly TRBD1 on 6 matching bases. Sequencing was carried out using PBMCs. The CDR3 sequence: CATSRDRGYTEAFF. DNA for the CDR3: TGTGCCACCAGCAGAGACAGGGGCTATACTGAAGCTTTCTTT.